Presented here are 22 T cell receptor beta chains from one specimen sequenced in a study of T cell changes during pregnancy in multiple sclerosis. Profiled with immunoSEQ multiplex PCR; TCRdb holds only in-frame clones, not every one. The sample has roughly 39,000 clones, 75% to 95% seen once. The sample was CD8+ T cells from peripheral blood mononuclear cells, taken after pregnancy. The receptors here all came from a female donor with multiple sclerosis, enrolled in a pregnancy study.

CDR3 residues: CASSSGTTYTDTQYF. The CDR3 DNA is TGTGCCAGCAGTTCCGGGACTACCTACACAGATACGCAGTATTTT. This rearrangement joins TRBV2 to TRBJ2-3; 7 bases line up with TRBD2. Germline lookup yields CDR1 SNHLY and CDR2 FYNNEI. This CDR3 is 15 amino acids long. After removal of 5 bases from V and 2 bases from J, the junction contained 7 bases not matched to a gene.

V gene TRBV7-9 combines with J gene TRBJ2-2; 7 bases are a match to TRBD2. Germline lookup yields CDR1 SEHNR and CDR2 FQNEAQ (reference sequence). The CDR3 runs to 18 residues. V shed 4 bases, J shed 6 bases, and the junction held 17 bases outside the gene matches. The CDR3 is CASSSYLPRMGGSGELFF. CDR3 nucleotide sequence: TGTGCCAGCAGCTCCTACCTCCCTCGCATGGGGGGGTCCGGGGAGCTGTTTTTT.

The chain combines TRBV11-2 with TRBJ1-4, with 7 bases matching TRBD1. Looked up from germline, CDR1 is SGHAT and CDR2 is FQNNGV. With V trimmed by 6 bases and J by 8 bases, 9 bases remained unmatched. This CDR3 contains 14 residues. The DNA of the CDR3 is TGTGCCAGCAGAACATCAGGGGGTACCGAAAAACTGTTTTTT. It codes for CASRTSGGTEKLFF.

The CDR3 spells CASRPDSLMNTEAFF. CDR3 sequence (DNA): TGTGCCAGCAGACCGGACAGTCTCATGAACACTGAAGCTTTCTTT. This chain connects TRBV27 to TRBJ1-1; D possibly corresponds to TRBD1 (6 bases). The CDR3 runs 15 residues. Germline V gene lookup returns CDR1 MNHEY and CDR2 SMNVEV (reference sequence). The germline V and J ends were trimmed by 6 bases and 0 bases, with 14 bases remaining between them.

This sequence joins TRBV5-6 and TRBJ1-2; a weak D match, TRBD1 (6 bases). The ends were cut back, 4 bases at V and 3 bases at J, with 13 bases in the middle. Germline V CDR1 and CDR2: SGHDT, YYEEEE. This CDR3 region has 14 residues. The CDR3 DNA sequence: TGTGCCAGCAGCCTAGGGGGTTGGGACTATGGCTACACCTTC. It codes for CASSLGGWDYGYTF.

V and J are TRBV6-1 and TRBJ1-5, with 7 bases matching TRBD1. The CDR3 runs 15 residues. Germline CDR1 MNHNS, CDR2 SASEGT. With V trimmed by 2 bases and J by 5 bases, 6 bases remained unmatched. CDR3 sequence: CASSEQLTGHQPQHF. CDR3 nucleotide sequence: TGTGCCAGCAGTGAACAGTTGACAGGGCATCAGCCCCAGCATTTT.

This clone was seen once. The rearrangement uses TRBV30 and TRBJ2-7; TRBD1 agrees at 7 bases. Germline V gene sequence: CDR1 GTSNPN, CDR2 SVGIG (reference sequence). CDR3 length equals 15 residues. With 3 bases clipped from V and 1 base from J, the junction kept 9 bases outside the gene matches. This chain's CDR3 is CAWSVYRGRSYEQYF. The CDR3 DNA reads as TGTGCCTGGAGCGTTTACAGGGGTAGGTCCTACGAGCAGTACTTC.

The chain joins TRBV15 to TRBJ2-3, with D unclear. The CDR3 consists of 16 residues. V gave up 0 bases and J gave up 6 bases, with 16 bases separating them. CDR1 is LNHNV, CDR2 YYDKDF, per germline (reference sequence). The chain's CDR3 is CATSRDLRVRADTQYF. CDR3 bases: TGTGCCACCAGCAGAGATCTCCGTGTTCGAGCGGATACGCAGTATTTT. Supplemented by reference TRBV15 and TRBJ2-3, the full variable domain reads DAMVIQNPRYQVTQFGKPVTLSCSQTLNHNVMYWYQQKSSQAPKLLFHYYDKDFNNEADTPDNFQSRRPNTSFCFLDIRSPGLGDTAMYLCATSRDLRVRADTQYFGPGTRLTVL.

The V call is TRBV6-6, the J call TRBJ2-4; 7 nucleotides line up with TRBD1. The V gene's germline CDR1 is MNHNY and CDR2 SVGAGI (reference sequence). The V gene end was trimmed by 4 bases and the J gene end by 8 bases; junction bases not matched to a gene: 11. The CDR3 totals 15 residues. The CDR3 sequence is CASSFVAGGSDIQYF. In DNA form, the CDR3 reads TGTGCCAGCAGTTTCGTGGCAGGGGGATCGGACATTCAGTACTTC.

The rearrangement uses TRBV19 and TRBJ2-7; 8 nucleotides agree with TRBD1. V lost 7 bases, J lost 0 bases, and 8 bases stayed unmatched. The CDR3 is 15 amino acids. Germline CDR1 reads LNHDA; CDR2 reads SQIVND (reference sequence). CDR3 DNA sequence: TGTGCCAGTATCTCGGGCAGGGGGCCCTCCTACGAGCAGTACTTC. It specifies CASISGRGPSYEQYF.

V and J are TRBV7-6 and TRBJ2-1; perhaps TRBD2 as D (7 bases). The CDR3 length is 17 residues. V was clipped by 2 bases and J by 7 bases, with 21 bases between them. CDR1 and CDR2 from the germline V gene are SGHVS and FNYEAQ. The CDR3 reads CASSLREGDQAGNEQFF. In DNA form, the CDR3 reads TGTGCCAGCAGCTTACGAGAGGGGGATCAAGCGGGGAATGAGCAGTTCTTC.

The chain uses TRBV7-9 and TRBJ2-7; a weak D match, TRBD1 (6 bases). V was shortened by 3 bases and J by 7 bases, with 13 bases between the two germline ends. Germline-derived CDR1 and CDR2 are SEHNR and FQNEAQ (reference sequence). This CDR3 has 13 amino acids. For the CDR3, the DNA is TGTGCCAGCAGCTTCCAGGGGTCTTGGGAGCAGTACTTC. Its translation is CASSFQGSWEQYF.

This clone was seen a handful of times. CDR3 region: CAWSVRGFGVNTEAFF. The DNA of the CDR3 is TGTGCCTGGAGTGTACGGGGGTTCGGTGTGAACACTGAAGCTTTCTTT. The chain carries TRBV30 and TRBJ1-1, with TRBD1 as a possible D gene (5 bases). The germline gives CDR1 GTSNPN, CDR2 SVGIG (reference sequence). Trimming stripped 0 bases from V and 0 bases from J, with 14 bases between. The CDR3 consists of 16 residues. The full variable domain, completed using reference TRBV30 and TRBJ1-1, is SQTIHQWPATLVQPVGSPLSLECTVEGTSNPNLYWYRQAAGRGLQLLFYSVGIGQISSEVPQNLSASRPQDRQFILSSKKLLLSDSGFYLCAWSVRGFGVNTEAFFGQGTRLTVV.

The rearrangement uses TRBV18 and TRBJ2-5; TRBD1 matches 7 bases. Losses at the gene ends were 3 bases for V and 3 bases for J; bases not matched to a gene: 13. Germline CDR1 KGHSH, CDR2 LQKENI. The CDR3 covers 17 residues. CDR3 amino acids: CASSPKHPTGRKETQYF. For the CDR3, the DNA is TGTGCCAGCTCACCCAAACATCCGACAGGGAGAAAAGAGACCCAGTACTTC.

This chain connects TRBV7-9 to TRBJ2-7, with 8 bases fitting TRBD1. The CDR3 runs 16 residues. J was trimmed by 3 bases and V by 5 bases; bases with no gene match: 12. CDR1 and CDR2 from the germline V gene are SEHNR and FQNEAQ (reference sequence). The CDR3 spells CASSTEQGASFYEQYF. The DNA of the CDR3 is TGTGCCAGCAGCACGGAGCAGGGGGCTAGCTTCTACGAGCAGTACTTC.

The chain combines TRBV5-1 with TRBJ1-1; D not resolved. Per germline, CDR1 SGHRS and CDR2 YFSETQ. Trimming removed 4 bases at V and 0 bases at J, with 25 bases between. The CDR3 covers 19 residues. The CDR3 reads CASSLQGLSGGSLNTEAFF. The CDR3 DNA reads TGCGCCAGCAGCCTCCAAGGACTTTCTGGTGGGAGCTTGAACACTGAAGCTTTCTTT.

On this clone: The same CDR3 arises from other DNA sequences in this sample as well. J is TRBJ2-5 and V is TRBV27; 11 bases align to TRBD1. Germline assignment: CDR1 MNHEY and CDR2 SMNVEV (reference sequence). The CDR3 is 14 amino acids. The junction had 3 bases not matched to a gene; V was cut back by 5 bases and J by 4 bases. Written as DNA, the CDR3 is TGTGCCAGCAGTCCTGGGACAGGGGGAGAGACCCAGTACTTC. It translates to CASSPGTGGETQYF.

V gene TRBV11-3 combines with J gene TRBJ2-7; 11 positions agree with TRBD1. Germline CDR1 reads SGHNT; CDR2 reads YENEEA. V was pared by 5 bases and J by 7 bases, with 7 bases of the junction left unmatched. This CDR3 comprises 14 residues. DNA of the CDR3: TGTGCCAGCAGCCCGACCGGGACAGGGGGGGAGCAGTACTTC. Protein: CASSPTGTGGEQYF.

This clone was seen a handful of times. This same CDR3 is encoded by further DNA sequences in the sample. The V call is TRBV28, the J call TRBJ1-5; TRBD1 aligns across 12 bases. Germline V gene data show CDR1 as MDHEN and CDR2 as SYDVKM. V gave up 5 bases and J gave up 7 bases; unmatched junction bases: 9. CDR3 length: 16 residues. CDR3 sequence: CASSVSGQGAGQPQHF. The DNA of the CDR3 is TGTGCCAGCAGTGTATCGGGACAGGGGGCGGGGCAGCCCCAGCATTTT.

This clone was counted a single time. This chain joins TRBV4-1 and TRBJ1-2; D ambiguous. V was clipped by 0 bases and J by 6 bases, with 11 bases between them. CDR3 length equals 14 residues. Germline lookup yields CDR1 MGHRA and CDR2 YSYEKL. CDR3 coding DNA: TGCGCCAGCAGCCAAGATCTACCCCCACATGGCTACACCTTC. Protein product: CASSQDLPPHGYTF.

The chain is built from TRBV5-1 and TRBJ2-6; 8 nucleotides agree with TRBD1. With V trimmed by 4 bases and J by 2 bases, 2 bases remained unmatched. This CDR3 comprises 15 residues. The germline CDR1 and CDR2 sequences are SGHRS and YFSETQ. The CDR3 DNA reads TGCGCCAGCAGCAAGACAGGGGCTGGGGCCAACGTCCTGACTTTC. It specifies CASSKTGAGANVLTF.

In this sample, this clone turned up once. The CDR3 sequence: CASSTSGQPQHF. Here the CDR3 DNA reads TGTGCCAGTAGTACCTCGGGACAGCCCCAGCATTTT. This chain uses TRBV19 with TRBJ1-5; D not resolved. The germline CDR1 and CDR2 sequences are LNHDA and SQIVND (reference sequence). There are 12 residues in the CDR3. V lost 4 bases, J lost 7 bases, and 8 bases lay in between.